This T cell receptor beta chain was documented in a study of cytomegalovirus exposure and HLA in healthy donors. Overall study context: Researchers previously reported finding 117 million unique TCR beta sequences from approximately 200 million T cells.

PCR primers comprised 60 Vbeta and 13 Jbeta primers. Sequencing was performed with immunoSEQ multiplex PCR; in TCRdb, only in-frame clones are kept and a portion is missing. The sample contains over 70,000 clones, about 80% of which appear only once. The germline V gene has CDR1 SGDLS and CDR2 YYNGEE. The J segment lost 2 bases and the V segment lost 4 bases, leaving 10 bases of the junction unmatched. This CDR3 is 17 amino acids long. The TCR comes from a male donor in good health and CMV-seronegative. The sequenced sample was PBMCs. This rearrangement joins TRBV9 to TRBJ1-2, with 11 positions matching TRBD1. The CDR3 region is CASSTRTGGRWNYGYTF. CDR3 sequence (DNA): TGTGCCAGCAGCACCCGGACAGGGGGCCGATGGAACTATGGCTACACCTTC. Complete variable domain (other parts from reference TRBV9 and TRBJ1-2): DSGVTQTPKHLITATGQRVTLRCSPRSGDLSVYWYQQSLDQGLQFLIQYYNGEERAKGNILERFSAQQFPDLHSELNLSSLELGDSALYFCASSTRTGGRWNYGYTFGSGTRLTVV.